This T cell receptor (beta chain) originates from a study of OX40 agonist ivuxolimab in advanced cancers. Findings and caveats of the study: Among the least clonally expanded were partial responders at 0.1-3.0 mg/kg. The expanded peripheral T cells' antigen specificity was not determined.

Of note for this clone: What it binds is unknown.

Produced via immunoSEQ multiplex PCR; TCRdb's table is partial and in-frame only. The profile shows more than 60,000 clones, over 80% of them singletons. CDR3 length: 15 residues. Germline CDR1 is KGHSH and CDR2 is LQKENI. V lost 3 bases and J lost 4; bases outside the gene matches: 4. The sequenced sample was CD4+ or CD8+ T cells sorted from blood, obtained in a trial of the OX40 agonist ivuxolimab. This TCR derives from an adult with an advanced solid tumor such as melanoma, head and neck, liver or kidney cancer. V and J are TRBV18 and TRBJ1-3; 9 positions match TRBD1. CDR3 bases: TGTGCCAGCTCACCGGGGACAGGGAGAGGAAACACCATATATTTT. It specifies CASSPGTGRGNTIYF.